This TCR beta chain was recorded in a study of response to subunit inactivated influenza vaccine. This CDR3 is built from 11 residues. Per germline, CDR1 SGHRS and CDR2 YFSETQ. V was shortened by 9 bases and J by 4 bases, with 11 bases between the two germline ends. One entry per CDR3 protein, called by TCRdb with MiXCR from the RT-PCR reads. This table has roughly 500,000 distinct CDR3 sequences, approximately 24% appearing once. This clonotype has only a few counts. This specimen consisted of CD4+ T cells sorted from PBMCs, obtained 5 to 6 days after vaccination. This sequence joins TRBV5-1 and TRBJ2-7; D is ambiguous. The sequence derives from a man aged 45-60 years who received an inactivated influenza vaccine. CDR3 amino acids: CATPAPYEQYF. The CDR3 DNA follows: TGCGCCACCCCCGCACCTTACGAGCAGTACTTC. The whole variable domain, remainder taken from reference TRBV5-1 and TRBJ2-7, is KAGVTQTPRYLIKTRGQQVTLSCSPISGHRSVSWYQQTPGQGLQFLFEYFSETQRNKGNFPGRFSGRQFSNSRSEMNVSTLELGDSALYLCATPAPYEQYFGPGTRLTVT.